Listed below are T cell receptor beta chains from one sample, sequenced in a study of shared clonotypes between healthy human individuals. Libraries were prepared by immunoSEQ multiplex PCR; TCRdb keeps only in-frame clonotypes and omits some of them. The table has 2 million to 2.5 million clones, 85% to 95% seen once. Sequenced: naive CD4+ T cells from PBMCs. These receptors all stem from a young man in good health. Some clones in this sample may be carry-over from other donors' samples. Each CDR3 is given with its conserved first and last residue. A D gene is named only where the DNA matches it firmly. For some rows the clone size is stated as once, few or many, or as a class when expanded; others skip it.

abundance	v_gene	j_gene	d_gene	CDR3nt	CDR3aa
few	TRBV7-3	TRBJ1-1	NA	TGTGCCAGCAGCTTTCAGGAAAACACTGAAGCTTTCTTT	CASSFQENTEAFF
NA	TRBV9	TRBJ1-2	TRBD1	TGTGCCAGCAGCGGGGACAGGGCGGGCTATGGCTACACCTTC	CASSGDRAGYGYTF
NA	TRBV6-6	TRBJ2-1	NA	TGTGCCAGCTCTCGGGCCGATGGGGAGCAGTTCTTC	CASSRADGEQFF
NA	TRBV7-9	TRBJ2-1	TRBD1	TGTGCCAGCAGCTTAGCGCTCCTAGGGACAGGGTACGACAATGAGCAGTTCTTC	CASSLALLGTGYDNEQFF
NA	TRBV5-4	TRBJ2-5	NA	TGTGCCAGCAGCAGTCAACAGGGCCAAGAGACCCAGTACTTC	CASSSQQGQETQYF
NA	TRBV2	TRBJ2-7	TRBD1	TGTGCCAGCAGTGGACTTTCGGGACAGTCCTACGAGCAGTACTTC	CASSGLSGQSYEQYF
NA	TRBV9	TRBJ2-7	NA	TGTGCCAGCAGCCCAGGGGCCCAGGGAGCGTACGAGCAGTACTTC	CASSPGAQGAYEQYF
NA	TRBV25-1	TRBJ1-5	NA	TGTGCCAGCAGTGAGGGGGACGGCCGGCGGATGCCCCAGCATTTT	CASSEGDGRRMPQHF
few	TRBV28	TRBJ1-1	NA	TGTGCCACCAGTAGGGGGTGGCCCGCTGAAGCTTTCTTT	CATSRGWPAEAFF
NA	TRBV4-2	TRBJ1-5	NA	TGTGCCAGCGAGAAGACACCTTATAGCAATCAGCCCCAGCATTTT	CASEKTPYSNQPQHF
NA	TRBV6-5	TRBJ2-5	NA	TGTGCCAGCAGTTACTCGAACCTCGTCCAAGAGACCCAGTACTTC	CASSYSNLVQETQYF
NA	TRBV6-1	TRBJ1-1	NA	TGTGCCAGCATACAGGACAGCTACACTGAAGCTTTCTTT	CASIQDSYTEAFF
NA	TRBV29-1	TRBJ2-3	TRBD2	TGCAGCGTTGGGTTCTCTAGCGGGAGGGCAGATACGCAGTATTTT	CSVGFSSGRADTQYF
NA	TRBV18	TRBJ2-1	NA	TGTGCCAGCTCACCACAGCTAGCAGCCAGGGACAATGAGCAGTTCTTC	CASSPQLAARDNEQFF
few	TRBV30	TRBJ2-2	TRBD1	TGTGGGAAACAGGGGGCGCTGACCGGGGAGCTGTTTTTT	CGKQGALTGELFF
NA	TRBV5-6	TRBJ2-3	NA	TGTGCCAGCAGCTGGGGGGCCTACGGGCGGGGCACAGATACGCAGTATTTT	CASSWGAYGRGTDTQYF
NA	TRBV7-2	TRBJ2-3	TRBD1	TGTGCCAGCAGCTCACCCACAGGGGGTAGCACAGATACGCAGTATTTT	CASSSPTGGSTDTQYF
NA	TRBV7-9	TRBJ2-5	TRBD1	TGTGCCAGCAGCCGGACAGGGTTTGAGACCCAGTACTTC	CASSRTGFETQYF
NA	TRBV29-1	TRBJ2-7	NA	TGCAGCGTTCGACGGACTCTTACCTACGAGCAGTACTTC	CSVRRTLTYEQYF
NA	TRBV7-2	TRBJ2-2	NA	TGTGCCAGCAGCTTATACGCAAACACCGGGGAGCTGTTTTTT	CASSLYANTGELFF
once	TRBV5-1	TRBJ2-1	NA	TGCGCCAGTTCAAGCGGACACACCTACAATGAGCAGTTCTTC	CASSSGHTYNEQFF
NA	TRBV27	TRBJ1-1	TRBD1	TGTGCCAGCTCGGGACAGACCCTGAACACTGAAGCTTTCTTT	CASSGQTLNTEAFF
NA	TRBV28	TRBJ1-1	NA	TGTGCCAGCAGCAACCGGGACACCCTGAACACTGAAGCTTTCTTT	CASSNRDTLNTEAFF
NA	TRBV28	TRBJ2-7	TRBD1	TGTGCCAGCAGGCCGCAGAGGACAGGGGGCCGGGAGCAGTACTTC	CASRPQRTGGREQYF
NA	TRBV7-9	TRBJ1-3	NA	TGTGCCAGCAGCTTATTGTGGGGGGGCTCTGGAAACACCATATATTTT	CASSLLWGGSGNTIYF
NA	TRBV29-1	TRBJ2-7	NA	TGCAGCGTTTCACTCGGGGCATACGAGCAGTACTTC	CSVSLGAYEQYF
NA	TRBV18	TRBJ2-4	TRBD1	TGTGCCAGCTCACCGGGGACAGGACAAAACATTCAGTACTTC	CASSPGTGQNIQYF
NA	TRBV11-2	TRBJ2-7	TRBD1	TGTGCCAGCAGCTTAGAGTCAGGGGGCTACTACGAGCAGTACTTC	CASSLESGGYYEQYF
NA	TRBV7-8	TRBJ1-1	NA	TGTGCCAGCAGCTTTGGTATGGACACTGAAGCTTTCTTT	CASSFGMDTEAFF
NA	TRBV18	TRBJ2-2	NA	TGTGCCAGCTCACCACCCTGGTTTCTTGGAGAAGGGGGAGGCACCGGGGAGCTGTTTTTT	CASSPPWFLGEGGGTGELFF
once	TRBV11-2	TRBJ2-7	TRBD1	TGTGCCAGCAGCCGATCCACGGACAGGGGCTACGAGCAGTACTTC	CASSRSTDRGYEQYF
NA	TRBV5-4	TRBJ2-1	NA	TGTGCCAGCAGGGGGGGCTCGAGCTCCTACAATGAGCAGTTCTTC	CASRGGSSSYNEQFF
NA	TRBV6-5	TRBJ2-7	TRBD1	TGTGCCAGCAGGTACAGGACAGGCCGCTCCTACGAGCAGTACTTC	CASRYRTGRSYEQYF
NA	TRBV7-3	TRBJ2-1	NA	TGTGCCAGCAGCTCCCTTGGTGGAATAAATGAGCAGTTCTTC	CASSSLGGINEQFF
NA	TRBV6-1	TRBJ1-2	NA	TGTGCCAGCAGTGCAGGTCTTTATGGCTACACCTTC	CASSAGLYGYTF
NA	TRBV28	TRBJ1-5	NA	TGTGCCAGCAGCGGAACGGGGAGCTATCAGCCCCAGCATTTT	CASSGTGSYQPQHF
NA	TRBV27	TRBJ2-3	NA	TGTGCCAGCAGTTCCGCAGATACGCAGTATTTT	CASSSADTQYF
few	TRBV30	TRBJ1-3	NA	TGTGCCTGGAGTCCCCCTGGAAACACCATATATTTT	CAWSPPGNTIYF
few	TRBV4-1	TRBJ1-2	NA	TGCGCCAGCAGCCAAGCATCCGGGCCTCTCTATGGCTACACCTTC	CASSQASGPLYGYTF
NA	TRBV5-4	TRBJ2-7	TRBD1	TGTGCCAGCAGCTCACGAATCACAGGGGGCTCTTCCTACGAGCAGTACTTC	CASSSRITGGSSYEQYF
NA	TRBV5-6	TRBJ1-3	NA	TGTGCCAGCAGCTTTGCCTACTCGAGAGGAAACACCATATATTTT	CASSFAYSRGNTIYF
NA	TRBV19	TRBJ2-2	NA	TGTGCCAGTAGTATGACGGTGAACACCGGGGAGCTGTTTTTT	CASSMTVNTGELFF
NA	TRBV5-1	TRBJ2-3	TRBD2	TGCGCCAGCAGCTTGGCCTCTGGCGGGAGGGCAGATACGCAGTATTTT	CASSLASGGRADTQYF
NA	TRBV9	TRBJ2-6	NA	TGTGCCAGCAGCGTAGCCACCCCTGGGGCCAACGTCCTGACTTTC	CASSVATPGANVLTF
NA	TRBV30	TRBJ2-7	TRBD2	TGTGCCTGGAGTAAAACTAGCGGCCCAACCTACGAGCAGTACTTC	CAWSKTSGPTYEQYF
NA	TRBV4-2	TRBJ2-5	TRBD1	TGTGCCAGCAGCCAAGATAGCAACAGGGGGCATCAAGAGACCCAGTACTTC	CASSQDSNRGHQETQYF
NA	TRBV11-1	TRBJ2-1	NA	TGTGCCAGCAGCTTAAGGATTCGTCGGAATGAGCAGTTCTTC	CASSLRIRRNEQFF
NA	TRBV4-1	TRBJ2-2	NA	TGCGCCAGCAGCCAGCCCAGGGGCACCGGGGAGCTGTTTTTT	CASSQPRGTGELFF
NA	TRBV18	TRBJ1-4	NA	TGTGCCAGCTCAAGAACCGGCCCAGGGATGCCGAGTGAAAAACTGTTTTTT	CASSRTGPGMPSEKLFF
NA	TRBV25-1	TRBJ1-1	NA	TGTGCCAGCAGGCGGGACGAGGCTTTCTTT	CASRRDEAFF
NA	TRBV29-1	TRBJ1-3	NA	TGCAGCGTAGTACAGGATCTTAGCTCTGGAAACACCATATATTTT	CSVVQDLSSGNTIYF
NA	TRBV7-2	TRBJ2-7	NA	TGTGCCAGCAGCTTGGCAACCTACGAGCAGTACTTC	CASSLATYEQYF
NA	TRBV2	TRBJ1-3	TRBD1	TGTGCCAGCAGAAAGTCGGGACAGAGTGGAAACACCATATATTTT	CASRKSGQSGNTIYF
NA	TRBV2	TRBJ2-5	TRBD1	TGTGCCAGCAGGTCCAGGACAGGTGGAGAGACCCAGTACTTC	CASRSRTGGETQYF
NA	TRBV7-9	TRBJ2-5	TRBD2	TGTGCCAGCAGCTCAATCCTAGCGGGAGTGGCCCAGTACTTC	CASSSILAGVAQYF
NA	TRBV6-7	TRBJ1-5	NA	TGTGCCAGCAGTTATTCCCCGGACAGCTATAGCAATCAGCCCCAGCATTTT	CASSYSPDSYSNQPQHF